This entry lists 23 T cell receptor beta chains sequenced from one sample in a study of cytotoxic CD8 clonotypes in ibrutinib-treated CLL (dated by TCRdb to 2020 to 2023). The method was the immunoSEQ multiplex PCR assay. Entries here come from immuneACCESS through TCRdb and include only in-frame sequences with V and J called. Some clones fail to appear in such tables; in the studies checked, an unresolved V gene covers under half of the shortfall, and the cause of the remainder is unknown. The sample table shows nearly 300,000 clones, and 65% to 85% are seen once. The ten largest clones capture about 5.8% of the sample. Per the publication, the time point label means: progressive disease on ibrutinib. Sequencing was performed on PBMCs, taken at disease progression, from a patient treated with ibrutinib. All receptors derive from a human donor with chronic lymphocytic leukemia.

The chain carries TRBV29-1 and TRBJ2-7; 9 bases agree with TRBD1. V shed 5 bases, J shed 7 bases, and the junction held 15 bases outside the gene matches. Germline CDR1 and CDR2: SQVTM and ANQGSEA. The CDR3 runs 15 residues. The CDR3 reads CSVCFSWDRVSEQYF. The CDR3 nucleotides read TGCAGCGTTTGCTTCTCTTGGGACAGGGTGTCAGAGCAGTACTTC.

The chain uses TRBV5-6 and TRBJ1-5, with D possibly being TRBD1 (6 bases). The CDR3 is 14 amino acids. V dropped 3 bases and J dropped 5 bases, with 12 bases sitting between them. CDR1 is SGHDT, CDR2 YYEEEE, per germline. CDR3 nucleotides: TGTGCCAGCAGCTCCCAGGGGAGAGATCAGCCCCAGCATTTT. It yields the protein CASSSQGRDQPQHF.

CDR3 amino acids: CAISEAGTSGGTYEQYF. In DNA, the CDR3 is TGTGCCATCAGTGAGGCCGGGACTAGCGGGGGGACCTACGAGCAGTACTTC. The V and J genes are TRBV10-3 and TRBJ2-7; 15 bases match TRBD2. Germline CDR1 reads ENHRY; CDR2 reads SYGVKD. The CDR3 length is 17 residues. Germline trimming cut 2 bases from V and 2 bases from J; bases unmatched to any gene: 4.

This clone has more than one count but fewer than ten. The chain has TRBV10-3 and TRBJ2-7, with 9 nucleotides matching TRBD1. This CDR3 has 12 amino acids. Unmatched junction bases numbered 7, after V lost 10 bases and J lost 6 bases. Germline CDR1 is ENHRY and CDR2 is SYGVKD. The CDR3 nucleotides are TGTGCCACCGGGACAGGGTCGCCCGAGCAGTACTTC. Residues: CATGTGSPEQYF.

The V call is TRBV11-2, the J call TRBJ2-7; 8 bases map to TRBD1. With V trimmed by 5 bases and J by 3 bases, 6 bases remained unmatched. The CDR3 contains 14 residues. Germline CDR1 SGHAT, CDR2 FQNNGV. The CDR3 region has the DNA TGTGCCAGCAGCCCAGACAGGGGAAGCTACGAGCAGTACTTC. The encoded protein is CASSPDRGSYEQYF.

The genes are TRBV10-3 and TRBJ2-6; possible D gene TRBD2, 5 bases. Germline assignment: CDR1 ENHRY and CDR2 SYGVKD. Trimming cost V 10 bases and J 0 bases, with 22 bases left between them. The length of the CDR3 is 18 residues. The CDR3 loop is CATKGGSLIHSGANVLTF. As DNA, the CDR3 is TGTGCCACTAAAGGTGGGAGCCTTATCCACTCTGGGGCCAACGTCCTGACTTTC.

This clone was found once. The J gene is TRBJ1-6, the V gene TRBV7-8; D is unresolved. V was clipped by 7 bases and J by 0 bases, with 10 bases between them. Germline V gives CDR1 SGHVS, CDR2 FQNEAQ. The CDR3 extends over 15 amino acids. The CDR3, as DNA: TGTGCCAGCACCCATCTACGCTCCTATAATTCACCCCTCCACTTT. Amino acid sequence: CASTHLRSYNSPLHF.

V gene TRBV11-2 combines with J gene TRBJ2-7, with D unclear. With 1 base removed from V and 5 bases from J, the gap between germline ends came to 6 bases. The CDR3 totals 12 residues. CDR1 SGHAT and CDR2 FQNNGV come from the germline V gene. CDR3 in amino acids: CASSLVPHEQYF. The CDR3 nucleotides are TGTGCCAGCAGCTTAGTTCCCCACGAGCAGTACTTC. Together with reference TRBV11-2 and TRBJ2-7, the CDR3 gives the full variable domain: EAGVAQSPRYKIIEKRQSVAFWCNPISGHATLYWYQQILGQGPKLLIQFQNNGVVDDSQLPKDRFSAERLKGVDSTLKIQPAKLEDSAVYLCASSLVPHEQYFGPGTRLTVT.

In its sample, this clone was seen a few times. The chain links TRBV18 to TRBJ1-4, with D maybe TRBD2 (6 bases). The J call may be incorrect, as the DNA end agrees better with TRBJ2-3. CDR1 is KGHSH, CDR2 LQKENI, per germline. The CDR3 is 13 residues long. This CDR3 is CASSPLEGNIQYF. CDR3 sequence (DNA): TGTGCCAGCTCACCCCTGGAGGGAAATATACAGTATTTT.

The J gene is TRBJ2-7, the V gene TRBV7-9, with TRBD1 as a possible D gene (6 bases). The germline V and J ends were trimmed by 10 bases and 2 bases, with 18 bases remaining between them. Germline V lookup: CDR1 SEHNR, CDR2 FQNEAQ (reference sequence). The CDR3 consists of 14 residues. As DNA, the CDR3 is TGTGCCATCGTATCCCGGGACACGGCCTACGAGCAGTACTTC. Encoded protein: CAIVSRDTAYEQYF.

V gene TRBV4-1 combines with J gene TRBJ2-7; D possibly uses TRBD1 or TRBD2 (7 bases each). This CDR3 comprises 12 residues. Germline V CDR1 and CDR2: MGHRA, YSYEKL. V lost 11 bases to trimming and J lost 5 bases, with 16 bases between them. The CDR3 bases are TGCGCCTCCAGGGGGGGGCTACACGAGCAGTACTTC. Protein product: CASRGGLHEQYF.

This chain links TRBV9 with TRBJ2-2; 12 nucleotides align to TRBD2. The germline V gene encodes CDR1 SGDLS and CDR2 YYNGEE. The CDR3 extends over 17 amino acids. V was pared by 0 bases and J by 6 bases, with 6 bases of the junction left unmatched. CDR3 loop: CASSVGLAGGLPGELFF. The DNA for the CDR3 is TGTGCCAGCAGCGTAGGCCTAGCGGGAGGGCTTCCCGGGGAGCTGTTTTTT. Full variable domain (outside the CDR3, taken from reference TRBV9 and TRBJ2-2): DSGVTQTPKHLITATGQRVTLRCSPRSGDLSVYWYQQSLDQGLQFLIQYYNGEERAKGNILERFSAQQFPDLHSELNLSSLELGDSALYFCASSVGLAGGLPGELFFGEGSRLTVL.

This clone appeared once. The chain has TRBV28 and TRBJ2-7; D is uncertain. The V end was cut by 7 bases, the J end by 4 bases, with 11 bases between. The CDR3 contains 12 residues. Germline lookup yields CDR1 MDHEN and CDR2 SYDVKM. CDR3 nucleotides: TGTGCCAGCACCTCTCCCCCATACGAGCAGTACTTC. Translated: CASTSPPYEQYF.

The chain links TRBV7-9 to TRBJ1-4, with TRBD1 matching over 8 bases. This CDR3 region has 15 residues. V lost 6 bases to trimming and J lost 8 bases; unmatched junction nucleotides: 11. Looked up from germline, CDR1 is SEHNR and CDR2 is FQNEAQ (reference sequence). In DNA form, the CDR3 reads TGTGCCAGCAGTCTTAGGACAGGGAGAGAGGAAAAACTGTTTTTT. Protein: CASSLRTGREEKLFF.

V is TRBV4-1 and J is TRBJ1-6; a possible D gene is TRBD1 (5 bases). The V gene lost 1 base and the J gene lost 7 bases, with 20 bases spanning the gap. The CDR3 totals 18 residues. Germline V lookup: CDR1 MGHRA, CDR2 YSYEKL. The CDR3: CASSQVLRPDGANSPLHF. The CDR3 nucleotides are TGCGCCAGCAGCCAAGTTCTAAGGCCGGACGGGGCCAATTCACCCCTCCACTTT.

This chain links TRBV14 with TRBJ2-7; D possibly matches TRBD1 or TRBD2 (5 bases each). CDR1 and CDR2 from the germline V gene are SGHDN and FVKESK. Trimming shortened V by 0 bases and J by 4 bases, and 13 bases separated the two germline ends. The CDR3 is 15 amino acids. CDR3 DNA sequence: TGTGCCAGCAGCCAAGATGCAGGGAGAGGATACGAGCAGTACTTC. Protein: CASSQDAGRGYEQYF.

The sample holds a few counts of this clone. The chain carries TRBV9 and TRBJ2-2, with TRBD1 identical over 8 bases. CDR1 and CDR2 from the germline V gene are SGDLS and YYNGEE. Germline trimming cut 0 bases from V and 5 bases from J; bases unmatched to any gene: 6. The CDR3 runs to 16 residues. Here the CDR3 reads CASSVAPGGQTGELFF. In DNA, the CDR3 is TGTGCCAGCAGCGTAGCCCCAGGGGGCCAAACCGGGGAGCTGTTTTTT.

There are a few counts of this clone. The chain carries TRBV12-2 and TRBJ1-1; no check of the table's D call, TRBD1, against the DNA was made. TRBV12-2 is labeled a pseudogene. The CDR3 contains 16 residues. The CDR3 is CASCSRQGHKLTEAFF. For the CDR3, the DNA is TGTGCAAGTTGTTCGAGACAGGGCCATAAGCTCACTGAAGCTTTCTTT.

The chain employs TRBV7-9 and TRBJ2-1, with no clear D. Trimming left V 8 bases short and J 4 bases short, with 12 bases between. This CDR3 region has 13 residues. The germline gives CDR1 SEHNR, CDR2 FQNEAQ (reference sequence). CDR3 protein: CASGTNTYNEQFF. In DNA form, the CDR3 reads TGTGCCAGCGGCACTAATACATACAATGAGCAGTTCTTC.

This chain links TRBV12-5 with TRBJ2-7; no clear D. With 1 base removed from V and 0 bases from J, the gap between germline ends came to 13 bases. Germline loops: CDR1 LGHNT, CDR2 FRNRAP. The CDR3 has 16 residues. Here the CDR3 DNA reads TGTGCTAGTGGTTTGGGTACAATTCTGAGCTCCTACGAGCAGTACTTC. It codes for CASGLGTILSSYEQYF.

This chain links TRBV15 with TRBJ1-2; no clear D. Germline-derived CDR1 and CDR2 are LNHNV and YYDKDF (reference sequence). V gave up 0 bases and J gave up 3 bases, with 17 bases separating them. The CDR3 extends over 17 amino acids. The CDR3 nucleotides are TGTGCCACCAGCAGAGACCCCATCAGAACCCCTTACTATGGCTACACCTTC. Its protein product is CATSRDPIRTPYYGYTF.

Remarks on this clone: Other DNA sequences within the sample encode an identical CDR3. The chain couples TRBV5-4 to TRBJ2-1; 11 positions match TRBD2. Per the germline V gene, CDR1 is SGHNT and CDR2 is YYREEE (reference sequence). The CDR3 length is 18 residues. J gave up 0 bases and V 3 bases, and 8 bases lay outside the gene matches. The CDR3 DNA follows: TGTGCCAGCAGCTCCGGGACTAGCGGCACTAGCTCCTACAATGAGCAGTTCTTC. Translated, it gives CASSSGTSGTSSYNEQFF. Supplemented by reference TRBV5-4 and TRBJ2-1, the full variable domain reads ETGVTQSPTHLIKTRGQQVTLRCSSQSGHNTVSWYQQALGQGPQFIFQYYREEENGRGNFPPRFSGLQFPNYSSELNVNALELDDSALYLCASSSGTSGTSSYNEQFFGPGTRLTVL.

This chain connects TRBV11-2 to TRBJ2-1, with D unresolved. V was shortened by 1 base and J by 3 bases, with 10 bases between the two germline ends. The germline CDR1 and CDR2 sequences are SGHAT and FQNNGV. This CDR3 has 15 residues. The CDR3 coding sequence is TGTGCCAGCAGCTTAGCTCCCGCTTTCTACAATGAGCAGTTCTTC. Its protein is CASSLAPAFYNEQFF.